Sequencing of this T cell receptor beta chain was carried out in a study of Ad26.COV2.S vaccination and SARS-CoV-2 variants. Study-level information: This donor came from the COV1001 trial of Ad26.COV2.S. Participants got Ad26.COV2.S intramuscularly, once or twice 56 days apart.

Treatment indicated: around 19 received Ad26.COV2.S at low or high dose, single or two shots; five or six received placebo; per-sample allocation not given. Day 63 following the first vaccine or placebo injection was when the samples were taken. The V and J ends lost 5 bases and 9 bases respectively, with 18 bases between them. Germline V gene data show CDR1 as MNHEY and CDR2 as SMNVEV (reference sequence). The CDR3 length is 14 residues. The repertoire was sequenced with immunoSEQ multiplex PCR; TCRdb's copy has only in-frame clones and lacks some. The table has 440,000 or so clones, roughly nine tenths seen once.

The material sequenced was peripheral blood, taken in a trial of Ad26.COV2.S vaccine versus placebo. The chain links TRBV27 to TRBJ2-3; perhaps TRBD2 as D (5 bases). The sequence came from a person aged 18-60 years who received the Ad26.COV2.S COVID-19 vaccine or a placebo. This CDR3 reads CASSLERGSKTQYF. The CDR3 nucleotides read TGTGCCAGCAGTCTTGAACGAGGGAGTAAAACGCAGTATTTT.